The source of this T cell receptor (beta chain) is a study of PD-L1 blockade in urothelial cancer. CDR3 length: 13 amino acids. J lost 5 bases, V lost 7 bases, and 7 bases had no gene match. Germline CDR1 SNHLY, CDR2 FYNNEI. The method was immunoSEQ multiplex PCR; TCRdb's version includes in-frame clones alone and lacks a portion of them. The sample yields about 48,000 clones, roughly 86% seen once. Stated time point: peripheral blood 6 weeks after treatment start. The TCR was taken from a man aged 55 to 69 with urothelial cancer. Material: PBMCs, obtained around atezolizumab (anti-PD-L1) treatment. V usage is TRBV2 and J usage is TRBJ2-7, with 8 nucleotides matching TRBD1. The CDR3 DNA sequence: TGTGCCAGCATGTCAGGGGGCTACCACGAGCAGTACTTC. Protein: CASMSGGYHEQYF.